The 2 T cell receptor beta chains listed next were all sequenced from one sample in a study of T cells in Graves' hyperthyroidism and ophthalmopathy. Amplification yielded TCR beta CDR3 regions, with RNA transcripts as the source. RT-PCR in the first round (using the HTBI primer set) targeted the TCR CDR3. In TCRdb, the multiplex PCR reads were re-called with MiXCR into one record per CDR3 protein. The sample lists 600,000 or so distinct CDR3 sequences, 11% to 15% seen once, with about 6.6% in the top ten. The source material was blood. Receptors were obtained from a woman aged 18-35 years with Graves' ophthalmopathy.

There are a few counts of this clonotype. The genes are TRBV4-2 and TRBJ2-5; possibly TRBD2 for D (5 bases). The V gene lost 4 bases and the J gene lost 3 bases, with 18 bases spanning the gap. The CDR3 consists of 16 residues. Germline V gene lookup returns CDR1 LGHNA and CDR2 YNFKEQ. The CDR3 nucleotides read TGTGCCAGCAGCCCCAAGTTCGAGCGGAGAGAAGAGACCCAGTACTTC. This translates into CASSPKFERREETQYF.

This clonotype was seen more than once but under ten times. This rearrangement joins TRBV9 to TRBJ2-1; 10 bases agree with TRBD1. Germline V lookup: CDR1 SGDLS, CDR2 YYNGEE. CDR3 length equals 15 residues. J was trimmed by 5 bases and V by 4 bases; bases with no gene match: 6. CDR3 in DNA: TGTGCCAGCAGCTCGGGACAGGGGTTCCACAATGAGCAGTTCTTC. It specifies CASSSGQGFHNEQFF.